The 19 T cell receptor beta chains reported below all come from one sample, sequenced in a study of esophageal squamous cell carcinoma under preoperative chemotherapy. Specified time point: after preoperative PTX-NDP chemotherapy. MiXCR, applied by TCRdb to the PCR reads, yields one record per CDR3 protein. Found here are around 30,000 distinct CDR3 sequences, 52% of them singletons; the top ten hold 23%. Sample collection occurred from a patient given preoperative chemotherapy. All receptors come from a human donor with esophageal squamous cell carcinoma. The donor label of this sample is uncertain.

The chain employs TRBV6-1 and TRBJ1-6; weak D call: TRBD1 (5 bases). Germline assignment: CDR1 MNHNS and CDR2 SASEGT. Trimming stripped 4 bases from V and 9 bases from J, with 13 bases between. CDR3 length: 14 amino acids. The CDR3 is CASSGGTVTSPLHF. In DNA, the CDR3 is TGTGCCAGCAGTGGCGGGACCGTGACTTCACCCCTCCACTTT.

This clonotype has only a few counts. This rearrangement joins TRBV7-2 to TRBJ2-1, with 7 bases aligning to TRBD2. Per the germline V gene, CDR1 is SGHTA and CDR2 is FQGNSA. J gave up 4 bases and V 11 bases, and 8 bases lay outside the gene matches. This CDR3 has 13 amino acids. The CDR3 sequence is CALAGEPYNEQFF. DNA for the CDR3: TGTGCCCTCGCGGGAGAACCTTACAATGAGCAGTTCTTC.

This clonotype was picked up a small number of times. CDR3 DNA: TGTGCCAGCAGCTTAGACTACCTAGAGCAGTACTTC. It translates to CASSLDYLEQYF. This chain links TRBV7-2 with TRBJ2-5; D unclear. Germline CDR1 SGHTA, CDR2 FQGNSA. The CDR3 loop spans 12 amino acids. Trimming took 1 base from V and 11 from J, leaving 11 bases between them.

This clonotype was counted at least ten times. This CDR3 is CASSLASGGAGQFF. The CDR3 region has the DNA TGTGCCAGCAGTTTAGCTAGCGGGGGGGCTGGTCAGTTCTTC. The rearrangement links TRBV12-3 or TRBV12-4 to TRBJ2-1, with TRBD2 matching 11 bases. The V gene end was trimmed by 0 bases and the J gene end by 13 bases; junction bases not matched to a gene: 5. The CDR3 is made up of 14 amino acids.

J is TRBJ2-5 and V is TRBV7-2; the D call may be TRBD1 or TRBD2 (6 bases each). Per germline, CDR1 SGHTA and CDR2 FQGNSA. The V gene lost 0 bases and the J gene lost 0 bases, with 17 bases spanning the gap. CDR3 size: 18 residues. The CDR3 protein is CASSLAGTGGRDQETQYF. In DNA form, the CDR3 reads TGTGCCAGCAGCTTAGCGGGGACCGGGGGCAGGGACCAAGAGACCCAGTACTTC.

The rearrangement uses TRBV7-2 and TRBJ2-1; D is perhaps TRBD1 (6 bases). The tail of the sequence fits TRBJ2-4 better, so the J call may be wrong. The germline gives CDR1 SGHTA, CDR2 FQGNSA. This CDR3 is built from 14 residues. The CDR3 DNA reads as TGTGCCAGCAGCGGGGGCCGAGCCAAAGAGATTCAGTACTTC. This encodes CASSGGRAKEIQYF.

The CDR3 is CASSQSAQLGNNEQFF. The CDR3 nucleotides read TGTGCCAGCAGCCAATCCGCTCAGCTCGGGAACAATGAGCAGTTCTTC. This chain uses TRBV14 with TRBJ2-1, with D perhaps TRBD2 (5 bases). Germline V CDR1 and CDR2: SGHDN, FVKESK. V was pared by 2 bases and J by 5 bases, with 16 bases between. The CDR3 spans 16 residues.

The gene calls are TRBV7-8 and TRBJ2-2, with D perhaps TRBD1 or TRBD2 (5 bases each). CDR3 size: 18 residues. Trimming stripped 0 bases from V and 12 bases from J, with 26 bases between. The germline V gene encodes CDR1 SGHVS and CDR2 FQNEAQ. As DNA, the CDR3 is TGTGCCAGCAGCTTAGCGAGACCGGGACCGGCGAGCACCGGTAAGCTGTTTTTT. This codes for CASSLARPGPASTGKLFF. Together with reference TRBV7-8 and TRBJ2-2, the CDR3 gives the full variable domain: GAGVSQSPRYKVAKRGQDVALRCDPISGHVSLFWYQQALGQGPEFLTYFQNEAQLDKSGLPSDRFFAERPEGSVSTLKIQRTQQEDSAVYLCASSLARPGPASTGKLFFGEGSRLTVL.

Of note for this clonotype: Relative to the germline gene, one junction end is altered; a read error may explain this. This sequence joins TRBV7-2 and TRBJ2-4; D remains unclear. CDR3 size: 14 residues. Germline assignment: CDR1 SGHTA and CDR2 FQGNSA. In nucleotides, the CDR3 is TGTGGCGGCACGGTACAGCGAACCAAAAACACTCAGTACTTC. Its protein is CGGTVQRTKNTQYF.

The rearrangement links TRBV11-1 to TRBJ2-3, with 7 bases aligning to TRBD2. CDR3 size: 16 residues. Germline-derived CDR1 and CDR2 are SGHAT and FQDESV (reference sequence). V shed 6 bases, J shed 7 bases, and the junction held 16 bases outside the gene matches. This CDR3 is CASSSTGGGTKNTQYF. Written as DNA, the CDR3 is TGTGCCAGCAGTTCCACTGGGGGGGGGACCAAAAATACGCAGTATTTT. Together with reference TRBV11-1 and TRBJ2-3, the CDR3 gives the full variable domain: EAEVAQSPRYKITEKSQAVAFWCDPISGHATLYWYRQILGQGPELLVQFQDESVVDDSQLPKDRFSAERLKGVDSTLKIQPAELGDSAMYLCASSSTGGGTKNTQYFGPGTRLTVL.

Points on this clonotype: At one of its ends the junction is not consistent with the germline gene, which may arise from a read error. The V call is TRBV7-2, the J call TRBJ2-3, with D maybe TRBD2 (5 bases). There are 17 residues in the CDR3. Germline CDR1 and CDR2: SGHTA and FQGNSA. DNA for the CDR3: TGTGCCAGCAGCCGCGTATCGGGGATAGGAAATACAAACACTCAGTATTTC. Encoded protein: CASSRVSGIGNTNTQYF. The whole variable domain, filled in from reference TRBV7-2 and TRBJ2-3, reads GAGVSQSPSNKVTEKGKDVELRCDPISGHTALYWYRQSLGQGLEFLIYFQGNSAPDKSGLPSDRFSAERTGGSVSTLTIQRTQQEDSAVYLCASSRVSGIGNTNTQYFGPGTRLTVL.

The chain is built from TRBV4-1 and TRBJ1-1; no clear D gene. The germline V and J ends were trimmed by 0 bases and 1 base, with 6 bases remaining between them. The CDR3 length is 14 residues. The germline V gene encodes CDR1 MGHRA and CDR2 YSYEKL. The CDR3 DNA follows: TGCGCCAGCAGCCAAGATCTACAGAACACTGAAGCTTTCTTT. This sequence encodes CASSQDLQNTEAFF.

Within the sample, this clonotype is medium-sized. This rearrangement joins TRBV12-3 or TRBV12-4 to TRBJ2-1; TRBD1 agrees at 8 bases. This CDR3 region has 15 residues. With V trimmed by 6 bases and J by 5 bases, 9 bases remained unmatched. The CDR3 DNA is TGTGCCAGCAGGACCGGGGACAGGAGTAACAATGAGCAGTTCTTC. It encodes CASRTGDRSNNEQFF.

This chain connects TRBV5-8 to TRBJ2-5; D might be TRBD2 (5 bases). The better agreement between TRBJ2-7 and the DNA end casts doubt on the J call. Per the germline V gene, CDR1 is SGHTS and CDR2 is YDEGEE. The CDR3 runs 14 residues. The CDR3 DNA is TGTGCCAGCAGCTCGGCCCCCGGGGCCTACGAGCAGTACTTC. It specifies CASSSAPGAYEQYF.

This clonotype was seen at least ten times. This chain connects TRBV11-3 to TRBJ2-5; 8 bases are shared with TRBD1. This CDR3 is 15 amino acids long. The germline V gene encodes CDR1 SGHNT and CDR2 YENEEA. V shed 5 bases, J shed 4 bases, and the junction held 9 bases outside the gene matches. CDR3 nucleotide sequence: TGTGCCAGCAGCCCTGGGACAGGTCAAATAGAGACCCAGTACTTC. This sequence encodes CASSPGTGQIETQYF. The complete variable domain, with remaining parts taken from reference TRBV11-3 and TRBJ2-5, reads EAGVVQSPRYKIIEKKQPVAFWCNPISGHNTLYWYLQNLGQGPELLIRYENEEAVDDSQLPKDRFSAERLKGVDSTLKIQPAELGDSAVYLCASSPGTGQIETQYFGPGTRLLVL.

With regard to this clonotype: It is likely a read error, because the conserved phenylalanine at the end of the CDR3 is missing. It is unclear where the CDR3 begins or ends on the DNA, so no DNA is shown, and the CDR3 is as TCRdb lists it. This chain joins TRBV7-9 and TRBJ2-5; TRBD1 reflects the table's D call only, with no check against the DNA. Germline CDR1 SEHNR, CDR2 FQNEAQ (reference sequence). The length of the CDR3 is 15 amino acids, counting both ends. The CDR3 is CASSHYTGRGASRHS.

The chain recombines TRBV7-2 with TRBJ2-1; 11 nucleotides match TRBD2. V shed 1 base and J 9 bases; nucleotides not matched to a gene: 2. The V gene's germline CDR1 is SGHTA and CDR2 FQGNSA. The CDR3 spans 14 residues. The CDR3 spells CASSLVAGGGEQFF. The DNA of the CDR3 is TGTGCCAGCAGCTTAGTAGCGGGAGGGGGTGAGCAGTTCTTC.

This clonotype was observed a single time. The CDR3 bases are TGTGCCAGCACGGGGTGCGGGGCAGGGGGCACAGATACGCAGTACTTC. It yields the protein CASTGCGAGGTDTQYF. This chain joins TRBV6-1 and TRBJ2-3; 8 bases align to TRBD1. The DNA end favors TRBJ2-7, so the J call may be wrong. The CDR3 runs 16 residues. Germline CDR1 reads MNHNS; CDR2 reads SASEGT.

This clonotype was seen many times. The genes are TRBV7-9 and TRBJ2-5; 9 bases align to TRBD2. V shed 4 bases, J shed 3 bases, and the junction held 3 bases outside the gene matches. Germline values: CDR1 SEHNR, CDR2 FQNEAQ (reference sequence). CDR3 length: 14 residues. The CDR3 DNA is TGTGCCAGCAGCTCAAGGACTAGCGAAGAGACCCAGTACTTC. The encoded protein is CASSSRTSEETQYF.